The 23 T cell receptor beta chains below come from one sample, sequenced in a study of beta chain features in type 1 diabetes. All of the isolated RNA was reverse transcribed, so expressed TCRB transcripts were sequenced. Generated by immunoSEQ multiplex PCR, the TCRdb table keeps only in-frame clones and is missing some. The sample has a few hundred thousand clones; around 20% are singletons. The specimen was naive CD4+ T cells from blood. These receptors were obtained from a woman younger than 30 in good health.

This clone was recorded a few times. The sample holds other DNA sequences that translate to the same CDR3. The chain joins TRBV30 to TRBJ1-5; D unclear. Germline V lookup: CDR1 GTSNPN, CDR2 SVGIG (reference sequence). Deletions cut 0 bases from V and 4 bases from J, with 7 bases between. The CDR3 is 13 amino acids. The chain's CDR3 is CAWSVRGNQPQHF. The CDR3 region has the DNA TGTGCCTGGAGTGTACGAGGAAATCAGCCCCAGCATTTT.

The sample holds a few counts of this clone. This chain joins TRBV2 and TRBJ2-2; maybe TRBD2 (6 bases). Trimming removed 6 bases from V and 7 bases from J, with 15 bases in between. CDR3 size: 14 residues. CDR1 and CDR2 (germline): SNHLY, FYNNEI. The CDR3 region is CASRPGRTNGELFF. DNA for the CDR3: TGTGCCAGCAGACCGGGACGGACTAACGGGGAGCTGTTTTTT. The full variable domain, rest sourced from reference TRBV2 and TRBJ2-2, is EPEVTQTPSHQVTQMGQEVILRCVPISNHLYFYWYRQILGQKVEFLVSFYNNEISEKSEIFDDQFSVERPDGSNFTLKIRSTKLEDSAMYFCASRPGRTNGELFFGEGSRLTVL.

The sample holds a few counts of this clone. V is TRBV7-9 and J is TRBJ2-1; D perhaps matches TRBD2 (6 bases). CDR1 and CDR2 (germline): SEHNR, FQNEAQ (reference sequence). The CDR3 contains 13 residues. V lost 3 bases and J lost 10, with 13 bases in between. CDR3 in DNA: TGTGCCAGCAGCTTCCAGGGTGGGGGGGAGCAGTTCTTC. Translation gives CASSFQGGGEQFF.

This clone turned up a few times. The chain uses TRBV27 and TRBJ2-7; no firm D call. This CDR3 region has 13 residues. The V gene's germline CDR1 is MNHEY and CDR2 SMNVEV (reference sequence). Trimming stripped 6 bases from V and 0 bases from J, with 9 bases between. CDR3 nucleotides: TGTGCCAGCAGCTCCTCCGTCTCCTACGAGCAGTACTTC. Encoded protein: CASSSSVSYEQYF.

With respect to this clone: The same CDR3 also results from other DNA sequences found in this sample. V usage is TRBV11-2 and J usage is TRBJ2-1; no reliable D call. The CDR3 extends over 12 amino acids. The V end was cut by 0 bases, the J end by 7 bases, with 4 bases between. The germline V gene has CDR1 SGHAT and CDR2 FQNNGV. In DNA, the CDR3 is TGTGCCAGCAGCTTAGATCGGAATGAGCAGTTCTTC. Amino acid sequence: CASSLDRNEQFF.

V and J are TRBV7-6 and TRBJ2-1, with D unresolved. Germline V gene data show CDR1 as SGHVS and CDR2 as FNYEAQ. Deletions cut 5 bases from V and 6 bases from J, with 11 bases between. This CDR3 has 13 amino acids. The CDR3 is CASSPVRGNEQFF. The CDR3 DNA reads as TGTGCCAGCAGCCCCGTGAGAGGCAATGAGCAGTTCTTC.

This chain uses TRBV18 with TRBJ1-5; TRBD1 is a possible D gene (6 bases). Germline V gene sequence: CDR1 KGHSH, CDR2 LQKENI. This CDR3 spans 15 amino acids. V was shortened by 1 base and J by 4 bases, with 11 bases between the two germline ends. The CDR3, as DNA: TGTGCCAGCTCACCACTGGGTCAGGGGAATCAGCCCCAGCATTTT. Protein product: CASSPLGQGNQPQHF.

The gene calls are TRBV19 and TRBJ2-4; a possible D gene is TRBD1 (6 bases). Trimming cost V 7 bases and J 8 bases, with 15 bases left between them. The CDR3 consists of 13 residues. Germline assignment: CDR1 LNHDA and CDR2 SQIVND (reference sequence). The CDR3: CASTTGTSDIQYF. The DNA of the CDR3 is TGTGCCAGTACAACCGGGACAAGCGACATTCAGTACTTC.

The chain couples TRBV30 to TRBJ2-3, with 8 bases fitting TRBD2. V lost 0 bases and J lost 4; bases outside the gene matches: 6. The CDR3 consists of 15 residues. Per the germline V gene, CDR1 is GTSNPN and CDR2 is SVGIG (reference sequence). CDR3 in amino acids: CAWSVGSGIADTQYF. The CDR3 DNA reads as TGTGCCTGGAGTGTAGGTAGCGGGATTGCAGATACGCAGTATTTT.

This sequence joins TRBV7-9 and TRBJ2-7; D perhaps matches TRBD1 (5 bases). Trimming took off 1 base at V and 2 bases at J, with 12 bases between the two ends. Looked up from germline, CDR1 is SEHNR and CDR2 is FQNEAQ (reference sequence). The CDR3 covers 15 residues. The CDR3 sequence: CASSLGRQPPYEQYF. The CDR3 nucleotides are TGTGCCAGCAGCTTAGGTAGACAGCCCCCCTACGAGCAGTACTTC.

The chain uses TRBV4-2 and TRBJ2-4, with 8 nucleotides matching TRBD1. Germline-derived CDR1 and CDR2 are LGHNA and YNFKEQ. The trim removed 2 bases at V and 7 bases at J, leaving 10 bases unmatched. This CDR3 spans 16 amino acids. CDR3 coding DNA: TGTGCCAGCAGCCAAACCCGCGACAGGGGCCGTAACATTCAGTACTTC. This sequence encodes CASSQTRDRGRNIQYF.

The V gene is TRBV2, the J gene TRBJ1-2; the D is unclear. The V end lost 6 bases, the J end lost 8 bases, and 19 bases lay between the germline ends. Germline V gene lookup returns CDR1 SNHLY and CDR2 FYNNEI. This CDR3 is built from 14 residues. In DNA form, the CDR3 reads TGTGCCAGCAGAGCACTAGGGCCCCCTGGAGGCTACACCTTC. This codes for CASRALGPPGGYTF.

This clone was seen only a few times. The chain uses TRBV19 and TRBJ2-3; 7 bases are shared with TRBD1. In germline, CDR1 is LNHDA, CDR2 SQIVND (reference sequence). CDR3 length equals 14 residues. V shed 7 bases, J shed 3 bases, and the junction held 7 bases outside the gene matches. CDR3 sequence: CASTPTGRTDTQYF. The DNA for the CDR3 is TGTGCCAGTACCCCGACAGGGCGTACAGATACGCAGTATTTT.

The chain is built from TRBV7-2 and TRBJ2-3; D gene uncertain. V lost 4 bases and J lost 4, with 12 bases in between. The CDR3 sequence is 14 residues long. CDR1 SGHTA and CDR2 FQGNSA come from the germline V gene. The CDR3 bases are TGTGCCAGCAGCTCCTACGACTTGGCAGATACGCAGTATTTT. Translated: CASSSYDLADTQYF.

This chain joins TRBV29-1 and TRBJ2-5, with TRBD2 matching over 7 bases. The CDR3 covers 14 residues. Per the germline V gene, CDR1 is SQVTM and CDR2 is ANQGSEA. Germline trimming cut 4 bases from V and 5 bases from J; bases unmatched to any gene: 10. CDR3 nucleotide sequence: TGCAGCGTTGCCACCCCGGTTAGCGGGGAGACCCAGTACTTC. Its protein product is CSVATPVSGETQYF.

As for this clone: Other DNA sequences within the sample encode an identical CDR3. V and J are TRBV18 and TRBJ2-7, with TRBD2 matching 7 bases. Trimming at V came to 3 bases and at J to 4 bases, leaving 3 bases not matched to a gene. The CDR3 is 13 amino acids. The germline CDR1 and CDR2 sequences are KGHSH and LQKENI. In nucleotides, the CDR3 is TGTGCCAGCTCACCCACGGGGGGATACGAGCAGTACTTC. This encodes CASSPTGGYEQYF.

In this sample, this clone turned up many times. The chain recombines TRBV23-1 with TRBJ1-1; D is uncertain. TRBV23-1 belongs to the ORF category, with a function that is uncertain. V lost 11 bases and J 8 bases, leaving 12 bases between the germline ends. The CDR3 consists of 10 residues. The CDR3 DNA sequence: TGCGCCTATACCCATGAGGAAGCTTTCTTT. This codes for CAYTHEEAFF.

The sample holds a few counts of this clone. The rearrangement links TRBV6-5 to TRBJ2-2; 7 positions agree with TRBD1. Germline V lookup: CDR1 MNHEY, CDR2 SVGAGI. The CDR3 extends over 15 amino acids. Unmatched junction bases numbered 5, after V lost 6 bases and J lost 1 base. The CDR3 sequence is CASRSNRGNTGELFF. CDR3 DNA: TGTGCCAGCAGAAGCAACAGGGGGAACACCGGGGAGCTGTTTTTT.

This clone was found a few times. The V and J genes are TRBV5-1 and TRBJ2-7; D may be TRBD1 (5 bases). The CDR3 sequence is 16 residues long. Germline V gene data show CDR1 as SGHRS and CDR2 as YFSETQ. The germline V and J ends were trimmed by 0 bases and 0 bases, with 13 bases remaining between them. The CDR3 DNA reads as TGCGCCAGCAGCTTGGCCCTTCGGCAGGGCTCCTACGAGCAGTACTTC. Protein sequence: CASSLALRQGSYEQYF.

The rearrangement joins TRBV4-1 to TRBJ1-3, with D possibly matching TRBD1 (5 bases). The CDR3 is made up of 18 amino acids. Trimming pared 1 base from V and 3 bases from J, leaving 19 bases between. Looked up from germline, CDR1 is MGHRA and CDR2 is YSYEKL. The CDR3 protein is CASSQGRLGDAGGNTIYF. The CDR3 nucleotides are TGCGCCAGCAGCCAAGGTCGGTTAGGGGATGCAGGTGGAAACACCATATATTTT.

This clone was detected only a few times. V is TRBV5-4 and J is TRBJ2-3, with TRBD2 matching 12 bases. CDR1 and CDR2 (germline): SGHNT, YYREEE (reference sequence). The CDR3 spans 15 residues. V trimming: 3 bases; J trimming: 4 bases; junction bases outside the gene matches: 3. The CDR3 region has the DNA TGTGCCAGCAGCTCCGGACTAGCGGGGTCAGATACGCAGTATTTT. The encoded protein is CASSSGLAGSDTQYF.

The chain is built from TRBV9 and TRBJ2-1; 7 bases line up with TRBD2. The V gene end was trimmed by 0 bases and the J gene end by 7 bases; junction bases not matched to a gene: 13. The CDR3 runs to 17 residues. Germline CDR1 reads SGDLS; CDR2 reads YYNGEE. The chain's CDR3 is CASSVGRGRGEINEQFF. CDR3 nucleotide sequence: TGTGCCAGCAGCGTAGGCCGCGGGAGAGGGGAAATAAATGAGCAGTTCTTC.

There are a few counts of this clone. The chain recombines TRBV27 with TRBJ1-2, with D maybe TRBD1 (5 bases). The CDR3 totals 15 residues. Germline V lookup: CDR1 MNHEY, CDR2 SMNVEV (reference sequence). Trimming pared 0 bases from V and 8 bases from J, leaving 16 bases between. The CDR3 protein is CASSLSSIPGGGYTF. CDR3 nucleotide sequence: TGTGCCAGCAGTTTATCCAGCATCCCGGGGGGGGGCTACACCTTC.